Shown below are 25 T cell receptor beta chains from a single sample sequenced in a study of blood T cells in healthy people across ages. A second PCR of roughly 7 to 11 cycles used a sample-barcoded 5' primer and a J-beta primer mix. MiXCR was run by TCRdb on the 5' RACE reads, yielding one entry per CDR3 protein. The sample has about a million distinct CDR3 sequences; 51% are singletons. The sequencing input was blood. The receptors originated from an older woman in good health.

The chain joins TRBV12-1 to TRBJ2-7. TRBV12-1 is designated a pseudogene. CDR3 length: 11 amino acids. The CDR3 DNA follows: TGTGCCAGGCCGGACTTCTACGGGCAGTACTTC. It yields the protein CARPDFYGQYF.

This chain joins TRBV24-1 and TRBJ2-1; perhaps TRBD2 as D (6 bases). The germline gives CDR1 KGHDR, CDR2 SFDVKD. There are 16 residues in the CDR3. The V end was cut by 5 bases, the J end by 6 bases, with 19 bases between. CDR3 amino acids: CATSGRDWSVINEQFF. The CDR3, as DNA: TGTGCCACCAGTGGACGGGACTGGTCCGTGATCAATGAGCAGTTCTTC.

The chain has TRBV28 and TRBJ2-1; D unresolved. Judging by the DNA end, TRBJ2-7 fits better; the J call may be wrong. The germline V gene encodes CDR1 MDHEN and CDR2 SYDVKM. The CDR3 runs 14 residues. CDR3 nucleotide sequence: TGTGCCAGCAGTTTATGGGCTAGGGTCTACGAGCAGTACTTC. It encodes CASSLWARVYEQYF.

This chain joins TRBV28 and TRBJ2-5, with D possibly being TRBD2 (5 bases). The CDR3 is 12 amino acids. The V and J ends lost 7 bases and 11 bases respectively, with 17 bases between them. CDR1 MDHEN and CDR2 SYDVKM come from the germline V gene. This CDR3 is CASKEERDEQYF. The CDR3 DNA reads as TGTGCCAGCAAAGAGGAGAGGGATGAGCAGTACTTC.

This clonotype was counted between two and nine times. The chain recombines TRBV6-2 or TRBV6-3 with TRBJ2-2; 9 bases agree with TRBD2. The CDR3 has 17 amino acids. Trimming at V came to 7 bases and at J to 1 base, leaving 10 bases not matched to a gene. In germline, CDR1 is MNHEY, CDR2 SVGEGT. The CDR3, as DNA: TGTGCCAGCACCAGACTAGCGGAAACGGGGAACACCGGGGAGCTGTTTTTT. The encoded protein is CASTRLAETGNTGELFF.

A few counts support this clonotype. The rearrangement links TRBV28 to TRBJ2-1; 8 bases are a match to TRBD1. The DNA end lines up better with TRBJ2-7; the J call may be wrong. The length of the CDR3 is 16 residues. CDR1 is MDHEN, CDR2 SYDVKM, per germline. CDR3 region: CASTSLMRDRYNEQYF. CDR3 DNA: TGTGCCAGCACGAGCCTAATGCGGGACAGGTACAATGAGCAGTACTTC.

The chain joins TRBV6-5 to TRBJ2-1; unclear D gene. The germline V gene encodes CDR1 MNHEY and CDR2 SVGAGI. V was clipped by 2 bases and J by 13 bases, with 18 bases between them. The length of the CDR3 is 14 residues. This chain's CDR3 is CASSYSAQLETQFF. The CDR3 DNA follows: TGTGCCAGCAGTTACAGTGCACAGTTGGAGACCCAGTTCTTC.

This clonotype was detected a few times. This chain connects TRBV7-2 to TRBJ2-7, with D uncertain. The CDR3 runs to 13 residues. With 1 base removed from V and 5 bases from J, the gap between germline ends came to 9 bases. Germline V gene sequence: CDR1 SGHTA, CDR2 FQGNSA. CDR3 coding DNA: TGTGCCAGCAGCTTAGAGAGCTGGGACGAGCAGTACTTC. Encoded protein: CASSLESWDEQYF.

The rearrangement joins TRBV5-5 to TRBJ2-3, with TRBD2 identical over 7 bases. The germline V gene has CDR1 SGHKS and CDR2 YYEKEE (reference sequence). There are 17 residues in the CDR3. Trimming removed 0 bases from V and 0 bases from J; junction bases left unmatched: 7. CDR3 in amino acids: CASSLAGRERSTDTQYF. Written as DNA, the CDR3 is TGTGCCAGCAGCTTGGCAGGGCGGGAGAGAAGCACAGATACGCAGTATTTT.

The chain links TRBV12-3 or TRBV12-4 to TRBJ1-1; possibly TRBD1 for D (5 bases). Trimming stripped 2 bases from V and 11 bases from J, with 15 bases between. The CDR3 consists of 13 residues. The CDR3 region is CASSLRQGSDAFF. The CDR3 DNA reads as TGTGCCAGCAGTTTAAGGCAGGGTAGTGATGCTTTCTTT.

CDR3 protein: CASSQDWGDPVTDTQYF. CDR3 DNA sequence: TGCGCCAGCAGCCAAGATTGGGGGGACCCCGTCACAGATACGCAGTATTTT. The V and J genes are TRBV4-3 and TRBJ2-3; D might be TRBD2 (6 bases). The CDR3 sequence is 17 residues long. V lost 0 bases and J lost 2, with 15 bases in between. Germline V gene data show CDR1 as LGHNA and CDR2 as YSLEER.

The chain employs TRBV20-1 and TRBJ2-6, with TRBD2 as a possible D gene (5 bases). The CDR3 covers 17 residues. Germline loops: CDR1 DFQATT, CDR2 SNEGSKA (reference sequence). V dropped 1 base and J dropped 0 bases, with 13 bases sitting between them. Written as DNA, the CDR3 is TGCAGTGCTAGAGTGAGCGGCAGCTACTCTGGGGCCAACGTCCTGACTTTC. Its translation is CSARVSGSYSGANVLTF.

In this sample, this clonotype turned up a few times. V is TRBV20-1 and J is TRBJ2-3, with TRBD2 matching over 10 bases. With V trimmed by 5 bases and J by 4 bases, 9 bases remained unmatched. The CDR3 covers 15 residues. Per the germline V gene, CDR1 is DFQATT and CDR2 is SNEGSKA (reference sequence). The CDR3 bases are TGCAGTGCTGACGTTCCTAGCGGGAGCTCAGATACGCAGTATTTT. This translates into CSADVPSGSSDTQYF.

This clonotype was observed a handful of times. The rearrangement joins TRBV29-1 to TRBJ2-6, with D tentatively TRBD2 (6 bases). CDR3 length: 16 amino acids. Per germline, CDR1 SQVTM and CDR2 ANQGSEA. The V end lost 5 bases, the J end lost 4 bases, and 18 bases lay between the germline ends. CDR3 region: CSVLGGKVLGANVLTF. The CDR3 DNA follows: TGCAGCGTTCTAGGAGGGAAAGTTCTGGGGGCCAACGTCCTGACTTTC.

The chain carries TRBV7-2 and TRBJ2-4; 7 nucleotides match TRBD1. The last part of the DNA fits TRBJ2-7 better; the J call may be wrong. The CDR3 is 15 residues long. Germline CDR1 is SGHTA and CDR2 is FQGNSA. The CDR3: CASSPRDSSRGEQYF. The CDR3 DNA reads as TGTGCCAGCAGCCCCAGGGACAGCTCCAGGGGCGAGCAGTACTTC.

In this sample, this clonotype turned up a few times. V gene TRBV6-7 combines with J gene TRBJ2-5; possibly TRBD1 or TRBD2 for D (5 bases each). TRBV6-7 is designated an ORF whose function remains uncertain. V lost 6 bases, J lost 4 bases, and 12 bases lay in between. CDR3 length: 13 residues. CDR3 sequence reads: CASRSGPAETQYF. In DNA form, the CDR3 reads TGTGCCAGCAGGTCGGGGCCCGCAGAGACCCAGTACTTC.

V and J are TRBV20-1 and TRBJ2-7; perhaps TRBD2 as D (6 bases). Trimming took off 1 base at V and 7 bases at J, with 17 bases between the two ends. There are 14 residues in the CDR3. CDR1 and CDR2 (germline): DFQATT, SNEGSKA (reference sequence). The CDR3 region has the DNA TGCAGTGCTAGAGTCTCGGCGGGACCGTGGGAGCAGTACTTC. This sequence encodes CSARVSAGPWEQYF.

The chain joins TRBV5-1 to TRBJ2-4; D may be TRBD2 (6 bases). The DNA end is more similar to TRBJ2-7, so the J call may be wrong. Looked up from germline, CDR1 is SGHRS and CDR2 is YFSETQ. This CDR3 has 14 residues. The CDR3 here is CASSSETSFYEQYF. The CDR3 DNA reads as TGCGCCAGCAGCTCGGAGACTAGTTTCTACGAGCAGTACTTC.

The J gene is TRBJ1-4, the V gene TRBV29-1; D may be TRBD1 (5 bases). Per the germline V gene, CDR1 is SQVTM and CDR2 is ANQGSEA. The CDR3 has 15 residues. The V end was cut by 1 base, the J end by 5 bases, with 14 bases between. CDR3 nucleotide sequence: TGCAGCGTTGAAGTAGTGGCAGGGAGAAATGAAAAACTGTTTTTT. Amino acid sequence: CSVEVVAGRNEKLFF.

About this clonotype: The junction does not match germline at one end; this may be a read error. The gene calls are TRBV18 and TRBJ1-2, with D unresolved. This CDR3 region has 13 residues. Germline assignment: CDR1 KGHSH and CDR2 LQKENI. The CDR3 DNA reads as TGTCCCAGCTCACCATATTCTAACTATGGCTACACCTTC. As protein: CPSSPYSNYGYTF. The complete variable domain, with remaining parts taken from reference TRBV18 and TRBJ1-2, reads NAGVMQNPRHLVRRRGQEARLRCSPMKGHSHVYWYRQLPEEGLKFMVYLQKENIIDESGMPKERFSAEFPKEGPSILRIQQVVRGDSAAYFCPSSPYSNYGYTFGSGTRLTVV.

This clonotype was seen once. This chain uses TRBV12-3 or TRBV12-4 with TRBJ1-5; TRBD1 aligns across 7 bases. V lost 5 bases to trimming and J lost 6 bases; unmatched junction nucleotides: 4. The CDR3 spans 13 residues. CDR3 in amino acids: CASSPDRVQPQHF. In DNA, the CDR3 is TGTGCCAGCAGTCCAGACAGGGTTCAGCCCCAGCATTTT.

The genes are TRBV7-9 and TRBJ1-2; D not resolved. Germline V gives CDR1 SEHNR, CDR2 FQNEAQ (reference sequence). With 1 base removed from V and 8 bases from J, the gap between germline ends came to 14 bases. CDR3 size: 14 residues. CDR3 sequence reads: CASSLGTQLGGYTF. The CDR3 DNA reads as TGTGCCAGCAGCTTAGGCACTCAACTAGGGGGCTACACCTTC.

This clonotype was counted a few times. The V gene is TRBV6-1, the J gene TRBJ1-5; the D gene is possibly TRBD1 (5 bases). V dropped 3 bases and J dropped 12 bases, with 12 bases sitting between them. This CDR3 has 12 amino acids. Per the germline V gene, CDR1 is MNHNS and CDR2 is SASEGT. The CDR3 DNA reads as TGTGCCAGCAGTGAGTTATCACAGGTCCAGCATTTT. This gives the protein CASSELSQVQHF.

The J gene is TRBJ2-1, the V gene TRBV4-2, with TRBD2 matching over 8 bases. With 0 bases clipped from V and 2 bases from J, the junction kept 3 bases outside the gene matches. Germline CDR1 and CDR2: LGHNA and YNFKEQ. The CDR3 loop spans 16 amino acids. The CDR3 sequence: CASSQDWGLAYNEQFF. The CDR3 DNA sequence: TGTGCCAGCAGCCAAGATTGGGGACTAGCCTACAATGAGCAGTTCTTC.

The chain employs TRBV7-2 and TRBJ2-7; D not resolved. TRBJ2-5 matches the DNA end more closely, so the J call is doubtful. Germline CDR1 and CDR2: SGHTA and FQGNSA. The CDR3 runs 16 residues. The CDR3 protein is CASSLQPRHDRETQYF. CDR3 DNA sequence: TGTGCCAGCAGCCTCCAGCCCCGGCATGATCGAGAGACCCAGTACTTC.